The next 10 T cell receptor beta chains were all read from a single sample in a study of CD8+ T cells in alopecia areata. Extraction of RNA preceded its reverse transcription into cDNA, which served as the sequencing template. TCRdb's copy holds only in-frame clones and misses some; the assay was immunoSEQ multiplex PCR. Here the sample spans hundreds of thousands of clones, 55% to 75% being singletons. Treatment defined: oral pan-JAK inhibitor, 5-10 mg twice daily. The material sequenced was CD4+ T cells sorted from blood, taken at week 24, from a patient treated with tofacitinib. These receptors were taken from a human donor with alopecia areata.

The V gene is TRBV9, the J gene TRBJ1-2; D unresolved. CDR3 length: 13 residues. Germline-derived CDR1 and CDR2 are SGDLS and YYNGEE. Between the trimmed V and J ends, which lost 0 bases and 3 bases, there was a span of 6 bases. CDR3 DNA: TGTGCCAGCAGCGTAGATGCAGACTATGGCTACACCTTC. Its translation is CASSVDADYGYTF.

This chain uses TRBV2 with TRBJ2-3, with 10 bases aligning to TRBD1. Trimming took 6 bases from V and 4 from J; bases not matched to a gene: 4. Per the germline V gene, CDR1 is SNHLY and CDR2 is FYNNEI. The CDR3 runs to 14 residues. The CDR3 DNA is TGTGCCAGCAGATCGACAGGGGGCCCAGATACGCAGTATTTT. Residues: CASRSTGGPDTQYF.

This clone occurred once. The CDR3: CAWSVPDRGDTQYF. The CDR3 nucleotides read TGTGCCTGGAGTGTACCCGATCGGGGAGATACGCAGTATTTT. V gene TRBV30 combines with J gene TRBJ2-3, with D perhaps matching TRBD2 (5 bases). V lost 0 bases to trimming and J lost 5 bases, with 12 bases between them. Germline V gene data show CDR1 as GTSNPN and CDR2 as SVGIG (reference sequence). The CDR3 is made up of 14 amino acids.

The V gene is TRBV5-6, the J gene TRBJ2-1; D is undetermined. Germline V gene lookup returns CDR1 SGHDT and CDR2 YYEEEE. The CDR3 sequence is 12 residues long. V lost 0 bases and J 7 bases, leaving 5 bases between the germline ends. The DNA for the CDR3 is TGTGCCAGCAGCTTGGGGGCGAATGAGCAGTTCTTC. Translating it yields CASSLGANEQFF.

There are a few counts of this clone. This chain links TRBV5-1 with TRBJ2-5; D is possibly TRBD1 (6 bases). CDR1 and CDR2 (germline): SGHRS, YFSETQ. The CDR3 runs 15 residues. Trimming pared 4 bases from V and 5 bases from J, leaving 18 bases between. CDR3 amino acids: CASSLTWDQGETQYF. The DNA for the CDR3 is TGCGCCAGCAGCCTAACCTGGGATCAGGGGGAGACCCAGTACTTC.

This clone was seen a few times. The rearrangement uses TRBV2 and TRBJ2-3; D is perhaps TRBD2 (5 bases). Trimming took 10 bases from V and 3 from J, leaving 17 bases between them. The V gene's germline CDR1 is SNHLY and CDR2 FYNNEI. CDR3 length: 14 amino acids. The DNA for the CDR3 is TGTGCCACCGTCCTCGGGGAAGTGACAGATACGCAGTATTTT. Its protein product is CATVLGEVTDTQYF.

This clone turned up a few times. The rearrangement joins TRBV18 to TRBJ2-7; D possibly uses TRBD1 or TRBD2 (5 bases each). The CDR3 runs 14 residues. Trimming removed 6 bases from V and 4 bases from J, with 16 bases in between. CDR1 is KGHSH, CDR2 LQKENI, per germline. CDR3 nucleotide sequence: TGTGCCAGCTCCTCGGGGCAGGGAGTTTACGAGCAGTACTTC. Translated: CASSSGQGVYEQYF.

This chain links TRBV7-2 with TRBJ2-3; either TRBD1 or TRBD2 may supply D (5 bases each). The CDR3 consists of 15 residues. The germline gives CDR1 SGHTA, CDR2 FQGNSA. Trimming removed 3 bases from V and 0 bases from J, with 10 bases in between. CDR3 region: CASSFWGSSTDTQYF. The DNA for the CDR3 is TGTGCCAGCAGCTTTTGGGGGTCAAGCACAGATACGCAGTATTTT.

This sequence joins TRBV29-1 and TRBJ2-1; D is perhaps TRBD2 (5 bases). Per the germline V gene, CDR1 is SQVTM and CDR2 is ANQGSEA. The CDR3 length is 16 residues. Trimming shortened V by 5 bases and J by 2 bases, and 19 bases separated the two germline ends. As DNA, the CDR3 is TGCAGCGTTCTACTAGTCCTCACCTCGGCCTACAATGAGCAGTTCTTC. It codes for CSVLLVLTSAYNEQFF.

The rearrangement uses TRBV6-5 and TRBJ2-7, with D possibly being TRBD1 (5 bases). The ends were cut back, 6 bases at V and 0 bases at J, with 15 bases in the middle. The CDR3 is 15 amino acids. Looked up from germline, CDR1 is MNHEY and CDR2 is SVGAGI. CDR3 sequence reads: CASRLLGQGSYEQYF. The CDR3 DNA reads TGTGCCAGCAGGCTTCTGGGTCAGGGCTCCTACGAGCAGTACTTC.